Listed here is a single TCR beta chain. As yet, its antigen is unknown. Genomic DNA per cell subset filled all wells of several immunoSEQ plates. DNA at about 0.2 ug, 25,000 to 35,000 T cell genomes, went into sorted-subset replicate PCRs. This table comes from immunoSEQ multiplex PCR, and its TCRdb copy is limited to in-frame clones, with some not included. This repertoire shows about 2.2 million clones, around 95% found once; its top ten account for around 1.8%. The germline V gene has CDR1 ENHRY and CDR2 SYGVKD. The CDR3 runs to 15 residues. V gave up 4 bases and J gave up 6 bases, with 17 bases separating them. The data derive from a study of shared clonotypes between healthy human individuals. Study-level results: The four-donor shared clonotypes exceeded non-shared clonotypes in generation probability, with non-shared ones scoring lower. Investigators expected sequencing depth to affect clonotype sharing among donors.

It was CD45RO-negative cells, positively selected for CCR7, that made up naive CD8 cells, with terminally differentiated effector memory CD45RA+ cells excluded. This chain links TRBV10-3 with TRBJ2-3; a possible D gene is TRBD1 (6 bases). The sequenced sample consisted of naive CD8+ T cells from PBMCs. The sequence came from a man younger than 35 in good health. Some clones in this sample may be carry-over from other donors' samples. CDR3 sequence (DNA): TGTGCCATCAGTGCAGGACAGCCGCTTACCGATACGCAGTATTTT. Translating gives CAISAGQPLTDTQYF.